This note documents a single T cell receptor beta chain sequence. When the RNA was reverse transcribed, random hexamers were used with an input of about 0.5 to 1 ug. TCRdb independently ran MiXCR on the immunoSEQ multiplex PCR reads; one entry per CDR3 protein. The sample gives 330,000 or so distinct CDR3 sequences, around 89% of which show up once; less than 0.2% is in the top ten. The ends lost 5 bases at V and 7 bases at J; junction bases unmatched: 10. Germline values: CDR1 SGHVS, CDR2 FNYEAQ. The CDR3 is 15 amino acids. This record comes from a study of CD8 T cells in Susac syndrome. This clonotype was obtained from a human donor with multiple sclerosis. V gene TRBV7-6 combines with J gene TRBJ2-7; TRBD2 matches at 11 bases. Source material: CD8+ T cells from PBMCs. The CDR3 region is CASSLPTSGNGEQYF. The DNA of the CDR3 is TGTGCCAGCAGCCTTCCGACTAGCGGGAATGGAGAGCAGTACTTC.